A selection of T cell receptor beta chains follows, all from one sample in a study of cytomegalovirus exposure and HLA in healthy donors. Sequencing used immunoSEQ multiplex PCR; TCRdb keeps in-frame clones, though not all of them. The data hold approximately 160,000 clones, with roughly 83% observed a single time. Source material: PBMCs. These TCRs come from a man aged 25-45 years in good health and CMV-seropositive. Each CDR3 is given with its conserved first and last residue. A D gene is named only where the DNA matches it firmly. Some rows mark clone size as missing; the rest say once, few, many or name a class of expanded clone.

V gene,clone size,D gene,J gene,CDR3 protein,CDR3 DNA
TRBV4-1,NA,NA,TRBJ1-1,CASSQDSVTEAFF,TGCGCCAGCAGCCAAGATTCTGTCACTGAAGCTTTCTTT
TRBV7-8,NA,NA,TRBJ1-4,CASSSQAMNEKLFF,TGTGCCAGCAGCTCTCAGGCCATGAATGAAAAACTGTTTTTT
TRBV7-9,few,NA,TRBJ1-2,CASRGRQGGVYGYTF,TGTGCCAGCAGGGGAAGGCAGGGAGGCGTCTATGGCTACACCTTC
TRBV27,once,TRBD1,TRBJ2-5,CASSFRTGLRETQYF,TGTGCCAGCAGTTTTAGGACAGGGTTGCGGGAGACCCAGTACTTC
TRBV10-2,NA,NA,TRBJ1-1,CASSDPGDIKAFF,TGCGCCAGCAGTGACCCAGGGGACATTAAAGCTTTCTTT
TRBV10-3,NA,TRBD1,TRBJ2-7,CAIRGQGIPYEQYF,TGTGCCATCAGGGGACAGGGAATTCCCTACGAGCAGTACTTC
TRBV4-3,NA,NA,TRBJ1-1,CASSRGGGAYTEAFF,TGCGCCAGCAGCCGGGGTGGGGGCGCGTACACTGAAGCTTTCTTT
TRBV7-9,NA,NA,TRBJ1-1,CASSSQRGGGTEAFF,TGTGCCAGCAGCTCCCAGAGAGGGGGTGGGACTGAAGCTTTCTTT
TRBV4-3,NA,NA,TRBJ1-2,CASSQDPRTYGYTF,TGCGCCAGCAGCCAAGATCCCAGAACCTATGGCTACACCTTC
TRBV4-1,NA,NA,TRBJ2-7,CASSPGLSNRYEQYF,TGCGCCAGCAGCCCGGGACTTTCGAACCGTTACGAGCAGTACTTC
TRBV5-1,NA,TRBD1,TRBJ1-3,CASSPTGVGGNTIYF,TGCGCCAGCAGCCCTACAGGGGTAGGAGGAAACACCATATATTTT
TRBV7-8,NA,NA,TRBJ1-6,CASSRFLGGKNSPLHF,TGTGCCAGCAGTAGATTCCTCGGCGGTAAAAATTCACCCCTCCACTTT
TRBV18,NA,TRBD1,TRBJ2-4,CASSPGTGYDIQYF,TGTGCCAGCTCACCCGGGACAGGGTATGACATTCAGTACTTC